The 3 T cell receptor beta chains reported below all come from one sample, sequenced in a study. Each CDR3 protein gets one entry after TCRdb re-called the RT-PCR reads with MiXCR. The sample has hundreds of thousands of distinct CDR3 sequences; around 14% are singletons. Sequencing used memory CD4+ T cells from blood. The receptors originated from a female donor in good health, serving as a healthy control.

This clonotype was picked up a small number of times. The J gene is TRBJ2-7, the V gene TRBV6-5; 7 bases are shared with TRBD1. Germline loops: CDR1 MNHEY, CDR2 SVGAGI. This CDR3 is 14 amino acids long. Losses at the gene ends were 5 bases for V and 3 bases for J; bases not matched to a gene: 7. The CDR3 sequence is CASSNPGQIYEQYF. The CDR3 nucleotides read TGTGCCAGCAGTAACCCGGGACAGATCTACGAGCAGTACTTC.

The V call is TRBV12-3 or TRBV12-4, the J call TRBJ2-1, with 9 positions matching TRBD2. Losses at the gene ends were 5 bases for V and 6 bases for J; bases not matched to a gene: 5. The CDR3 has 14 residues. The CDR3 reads CASSHPAGGNEQFF. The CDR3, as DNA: TGTGCCAGCAGTCATCCAGCGGGGGGCAATGAGCAGTTCTTC.

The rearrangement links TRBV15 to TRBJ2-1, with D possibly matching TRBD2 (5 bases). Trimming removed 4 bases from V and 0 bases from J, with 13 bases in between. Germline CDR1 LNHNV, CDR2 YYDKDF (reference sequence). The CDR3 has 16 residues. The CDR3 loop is CATSMDEAGSYNEQFF. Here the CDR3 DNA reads TGTGCCACCAGCATGGATGAGGCGGGCTCCTACAATGAGCAGTTCTTC.